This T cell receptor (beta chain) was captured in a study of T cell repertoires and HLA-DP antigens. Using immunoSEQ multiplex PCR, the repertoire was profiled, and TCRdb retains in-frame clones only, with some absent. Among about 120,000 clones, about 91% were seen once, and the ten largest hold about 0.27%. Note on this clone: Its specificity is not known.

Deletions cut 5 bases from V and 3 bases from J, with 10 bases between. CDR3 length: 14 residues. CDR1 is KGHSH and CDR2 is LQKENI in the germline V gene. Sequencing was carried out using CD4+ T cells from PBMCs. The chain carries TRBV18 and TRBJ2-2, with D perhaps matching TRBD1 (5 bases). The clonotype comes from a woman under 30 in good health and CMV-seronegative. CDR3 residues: CASSRSRDTGELFF. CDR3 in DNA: TGTGCCAGCTCAAGAAGCAGGGACACCGGGGAGCTGTTTTTT.